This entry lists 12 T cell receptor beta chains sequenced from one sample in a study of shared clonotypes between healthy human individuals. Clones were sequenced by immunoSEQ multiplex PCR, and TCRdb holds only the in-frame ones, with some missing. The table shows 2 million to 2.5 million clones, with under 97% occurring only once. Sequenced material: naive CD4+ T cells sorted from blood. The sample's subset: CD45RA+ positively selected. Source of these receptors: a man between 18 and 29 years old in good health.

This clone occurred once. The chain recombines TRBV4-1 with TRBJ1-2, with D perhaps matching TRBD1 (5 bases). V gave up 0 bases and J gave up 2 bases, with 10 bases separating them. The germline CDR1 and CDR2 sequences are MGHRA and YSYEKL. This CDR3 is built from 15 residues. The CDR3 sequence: CASSQDGTSNYGYTF. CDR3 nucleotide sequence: TGCGCCAGCAGCCAAGACGGGACGTCGAACTATGGCTACACCTTC.

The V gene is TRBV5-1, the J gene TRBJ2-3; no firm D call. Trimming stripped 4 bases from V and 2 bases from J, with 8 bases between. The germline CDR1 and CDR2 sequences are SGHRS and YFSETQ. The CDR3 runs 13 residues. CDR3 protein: CASSLLTTDTQYF. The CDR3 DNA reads TGCGCCAGCAGCCTCTTGACCACAGATACGCAGTATTTT.

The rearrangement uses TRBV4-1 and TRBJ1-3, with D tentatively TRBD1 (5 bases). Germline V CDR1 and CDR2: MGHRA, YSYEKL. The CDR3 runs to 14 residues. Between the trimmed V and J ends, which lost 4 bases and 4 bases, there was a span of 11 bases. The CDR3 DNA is TGCGCCAGCAGCCGAGGACATCTAGGAAACACCATATATTTT. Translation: CASSRGHLGNTIYF.

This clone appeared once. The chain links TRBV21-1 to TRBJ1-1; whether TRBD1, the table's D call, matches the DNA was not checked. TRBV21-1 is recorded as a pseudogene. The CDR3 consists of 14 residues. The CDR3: CASRRDRVNTEAFF. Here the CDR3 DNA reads TGTGCCAGCAGGCGGGACAGGGTGAACACTGAAGCTTTCTTT.

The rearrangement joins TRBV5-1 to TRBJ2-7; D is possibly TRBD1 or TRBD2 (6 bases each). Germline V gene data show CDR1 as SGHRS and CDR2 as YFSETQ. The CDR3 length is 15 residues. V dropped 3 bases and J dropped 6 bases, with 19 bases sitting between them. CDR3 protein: CASSSGGGGLREQYF. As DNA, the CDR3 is TGCGCCAGCAGCTCTGGTGGAGGGGGGCTGCGCGAGCAGTACTTC. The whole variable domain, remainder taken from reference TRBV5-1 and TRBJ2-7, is KAGVTQTPRYLIKTRGQQVTLSCSPISGHRSVSWYQQTPGQGLQFLFEYFSETQRNKGNFPGRFSGRQFSNSRSEMNVSTLELGDSALYLCASSSGGGGLREQYFGPGTRLTVT.

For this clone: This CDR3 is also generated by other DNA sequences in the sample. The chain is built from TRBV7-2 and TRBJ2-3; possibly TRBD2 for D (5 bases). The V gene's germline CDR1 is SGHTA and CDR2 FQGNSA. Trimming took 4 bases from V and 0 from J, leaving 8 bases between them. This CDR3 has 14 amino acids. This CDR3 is CASSSGLSTDTQYF. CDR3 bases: TGTGCCAGCAGCTCAGGACTGAGCACAGATACGCAGTATTTT.

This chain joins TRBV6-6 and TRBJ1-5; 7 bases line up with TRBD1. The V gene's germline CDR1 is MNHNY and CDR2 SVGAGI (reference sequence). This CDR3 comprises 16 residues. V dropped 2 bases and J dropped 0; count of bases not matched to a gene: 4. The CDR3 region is CASSYVRGLSNQPQHF. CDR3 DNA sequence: TGTGCCAGCAGTTACGTGAGGGGGCTTAGCAATCAGCCCCAGCATTTT.

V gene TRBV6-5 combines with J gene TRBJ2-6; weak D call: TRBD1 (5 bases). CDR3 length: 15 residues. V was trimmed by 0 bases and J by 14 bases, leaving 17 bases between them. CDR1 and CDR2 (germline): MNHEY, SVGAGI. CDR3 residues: CASSYSGLSLSILTF. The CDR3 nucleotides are TGTGCCAGCAGTTACTCGGGGCTCTCTCTCTCTATCCTGACTTTC.

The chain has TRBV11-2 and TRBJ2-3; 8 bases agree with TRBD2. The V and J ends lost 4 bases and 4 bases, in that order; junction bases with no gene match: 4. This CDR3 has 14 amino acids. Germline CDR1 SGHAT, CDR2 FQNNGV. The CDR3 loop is CASSSTSGADTQYF. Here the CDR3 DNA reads TGTGCCAGCAGCTCAACTAGCGGCGCAGATACGCAGTATTTT.

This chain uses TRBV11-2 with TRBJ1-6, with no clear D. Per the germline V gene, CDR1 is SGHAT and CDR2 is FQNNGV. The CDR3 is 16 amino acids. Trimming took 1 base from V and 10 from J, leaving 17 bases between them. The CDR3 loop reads CASSLVGPKSGSPLHF. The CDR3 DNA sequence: TGTGCCAGCAGCTTAGTTGGACCAAAGTCAGGATCACCCCTCCACTTT.

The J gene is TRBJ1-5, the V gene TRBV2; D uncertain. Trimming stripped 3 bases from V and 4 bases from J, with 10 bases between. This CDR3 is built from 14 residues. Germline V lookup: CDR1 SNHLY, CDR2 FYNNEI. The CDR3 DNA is TGTGCCAGCAGTGATGTTACAGTTAATCAGCCCCAGCATTTT. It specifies CASSDVTVNQPQHF.

Here the CDR3 reads CASSSRDRGSNQPQHF. CDR3 in DNA: TGTGCCAGCAGTTCCCGGGACAGGGGCAGCAATCAGCCCCAGCATTTT. This chain uses TRBV28 with TRBJ1-5, with 10 bases aligning to TRBD1. Germline trimming cut 4 bases from V and 1 base from J; bases unmatched to any gene: 4. Germline loops: CDR1 MDHEN, CDR2 SYDVKM. This CDR3 has 16 amino acids. The whole variable domain, remainder taken from reference TRBV28 and TRBJ1-5, is DVKVTQSSRYLVKRTGEKVFLECVQDMDHENMFWYRQDPGLGLRLIYFSYDVKMKEKGDIPEGYSVSREKKERFSLILESASTNQTSMYLCASSSRDRGSNQPQHFGDGTRLSIL.